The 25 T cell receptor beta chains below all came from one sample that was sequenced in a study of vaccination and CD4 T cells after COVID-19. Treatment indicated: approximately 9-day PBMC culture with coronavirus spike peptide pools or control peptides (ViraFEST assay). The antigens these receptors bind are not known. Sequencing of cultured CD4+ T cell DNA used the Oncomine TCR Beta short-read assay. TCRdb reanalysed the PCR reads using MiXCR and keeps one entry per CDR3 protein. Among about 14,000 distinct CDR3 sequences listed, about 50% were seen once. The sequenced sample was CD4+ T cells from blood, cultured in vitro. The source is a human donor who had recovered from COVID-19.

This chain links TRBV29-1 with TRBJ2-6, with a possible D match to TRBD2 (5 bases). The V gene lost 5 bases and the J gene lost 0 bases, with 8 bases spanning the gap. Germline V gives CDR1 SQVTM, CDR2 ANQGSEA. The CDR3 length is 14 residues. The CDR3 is CSVPRDSGANVLTF. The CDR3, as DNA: TGCAGCGTTCCACGGGACTCTGGGGCCAACGTCCTGACTTTC.

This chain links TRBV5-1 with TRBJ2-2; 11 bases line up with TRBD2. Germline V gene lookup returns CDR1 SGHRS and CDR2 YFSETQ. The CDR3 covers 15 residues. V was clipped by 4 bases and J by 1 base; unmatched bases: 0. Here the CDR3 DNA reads TGCGCCAGCAGCCTAGCGGGAGGGAACACCGGGGAGCTGTTTTTT. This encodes CASSLAGGNTGELFF.

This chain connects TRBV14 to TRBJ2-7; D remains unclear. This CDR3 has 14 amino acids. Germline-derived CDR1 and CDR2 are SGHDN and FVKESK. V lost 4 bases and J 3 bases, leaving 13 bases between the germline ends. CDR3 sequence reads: CASSRGPTGYEQYF. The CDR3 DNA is TGTGCCAGCAGCCGAGGACCGACCGGCTACGAGCAGTACTTC.

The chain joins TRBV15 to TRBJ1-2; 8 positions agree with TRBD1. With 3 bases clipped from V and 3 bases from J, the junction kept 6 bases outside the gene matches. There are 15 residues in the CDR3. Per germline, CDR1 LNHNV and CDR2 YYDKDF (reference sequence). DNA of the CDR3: TGTGCCACCAGCAGCCGGACAGGGAAGGACTATGGCTACACCTTC. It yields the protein CATSSRTGKDYGYTF.

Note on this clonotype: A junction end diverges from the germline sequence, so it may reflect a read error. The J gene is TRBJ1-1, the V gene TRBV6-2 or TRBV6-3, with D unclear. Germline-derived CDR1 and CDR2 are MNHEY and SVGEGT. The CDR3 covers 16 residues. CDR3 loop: CASRPRSRSPNTEAFF. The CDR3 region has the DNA TGTGCCAGCCGCCCTCGAAGCAGGTCTCCGAACACTGAGGCTTTCTTT.

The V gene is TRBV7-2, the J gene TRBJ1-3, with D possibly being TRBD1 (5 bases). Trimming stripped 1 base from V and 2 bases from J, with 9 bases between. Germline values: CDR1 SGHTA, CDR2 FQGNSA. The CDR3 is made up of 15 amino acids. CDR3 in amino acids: CASSLERGAGNTIYF. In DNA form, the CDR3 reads TGTGCCAGCAGCTTAGAGAGAGGGGCTGGAAACACCATATATTTT.

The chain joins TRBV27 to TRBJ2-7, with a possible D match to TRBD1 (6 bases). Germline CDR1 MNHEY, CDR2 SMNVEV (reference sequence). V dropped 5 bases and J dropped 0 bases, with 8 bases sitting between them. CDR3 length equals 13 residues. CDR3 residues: CASSTGHSYEQYF. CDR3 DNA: TGTGCCAGCAGTACGGGACACTCCTACGAGCAGTACTTC.

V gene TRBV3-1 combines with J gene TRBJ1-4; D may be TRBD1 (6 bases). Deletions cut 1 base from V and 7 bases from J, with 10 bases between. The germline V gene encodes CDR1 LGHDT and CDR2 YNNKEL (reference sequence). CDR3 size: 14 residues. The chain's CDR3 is CASSQVVDSEKLFF. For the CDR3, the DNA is TGTGCCAGCAGCCAAGTGGTGGACAGTGAAAAACTGTTTTTT. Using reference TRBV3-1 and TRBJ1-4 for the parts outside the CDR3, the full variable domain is DTAVSQTPKYLVTQMGNDKSIKCEQNLGHDTMYWYKQDSKKFLKIMFSYNNKELIINETVPNRFSPKSPDKAHLNLHINSLELGDSAVYFCASSQVVDSEKLFFGSGTQLSVL.

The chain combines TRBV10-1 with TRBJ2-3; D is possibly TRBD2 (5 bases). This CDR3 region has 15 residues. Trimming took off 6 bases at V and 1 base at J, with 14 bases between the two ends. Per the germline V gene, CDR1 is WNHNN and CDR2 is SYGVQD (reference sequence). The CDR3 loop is CASSRERVGTDTQYF. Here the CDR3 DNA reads TGCGCCAGCAGCCGGGAACGAGTCGGCACAGATACGCAGTATTTT.

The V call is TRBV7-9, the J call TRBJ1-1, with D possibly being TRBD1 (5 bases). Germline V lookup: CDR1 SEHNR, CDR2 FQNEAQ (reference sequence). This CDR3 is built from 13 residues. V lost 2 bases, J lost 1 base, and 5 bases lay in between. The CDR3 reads CASSLQGNTEAFF. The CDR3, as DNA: TGTGCCAGCAGCTTACAGGGGAACACTGAAGCTTTCTTT.

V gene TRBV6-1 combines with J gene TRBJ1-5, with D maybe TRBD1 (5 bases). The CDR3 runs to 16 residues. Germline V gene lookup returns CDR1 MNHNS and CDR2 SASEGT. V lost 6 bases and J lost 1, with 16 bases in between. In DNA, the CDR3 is TGTGCCAGCAGGAGGGGTCGGGGGGAGAGCAATCAGCCCCAGCATTTT. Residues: CASRRGRGESNQPQHF.

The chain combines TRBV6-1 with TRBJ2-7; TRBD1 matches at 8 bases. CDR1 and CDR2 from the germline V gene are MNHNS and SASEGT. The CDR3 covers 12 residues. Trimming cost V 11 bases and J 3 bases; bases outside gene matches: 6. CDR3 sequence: CAGKTGDYEQYF. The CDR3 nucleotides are TGTGCCGGAAAGACAGGGGACTACGAGCAGTACTTC.

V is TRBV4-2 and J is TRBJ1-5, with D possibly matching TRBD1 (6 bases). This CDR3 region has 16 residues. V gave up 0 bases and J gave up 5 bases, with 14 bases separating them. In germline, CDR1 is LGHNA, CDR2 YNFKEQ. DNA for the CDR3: TGTGCCAGCAGCCAAGAGGGGCTTCACAGGGATCAGCCCCAGCATTTT. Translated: CASSQEGLHRDQPQHF.

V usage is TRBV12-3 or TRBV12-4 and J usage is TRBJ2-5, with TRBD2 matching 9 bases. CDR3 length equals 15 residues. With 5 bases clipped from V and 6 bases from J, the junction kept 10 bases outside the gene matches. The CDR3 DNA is TGTGCCAGCAGTCTAATAGCGGGAGTAGCGCAGACCCAGTACTTC. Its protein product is CASSLIAGVAQTQYF.

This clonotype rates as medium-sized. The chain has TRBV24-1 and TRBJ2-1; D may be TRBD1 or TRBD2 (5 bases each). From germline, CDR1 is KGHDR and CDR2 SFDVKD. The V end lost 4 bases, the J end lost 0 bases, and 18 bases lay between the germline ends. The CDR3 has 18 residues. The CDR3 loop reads CATSDTLRGLSSYNEQFF. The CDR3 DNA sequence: TGTGCCACCAGTGACACCCTACGGGGCTTGAGCTCCTACAATGAGCAGTTCTTC.

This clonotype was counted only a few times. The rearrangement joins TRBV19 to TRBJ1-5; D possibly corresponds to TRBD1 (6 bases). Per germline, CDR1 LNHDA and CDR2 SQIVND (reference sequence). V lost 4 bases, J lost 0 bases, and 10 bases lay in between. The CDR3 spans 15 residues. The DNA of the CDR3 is TGTGCCAGTAGTACTACAGGGAATAGCAATCAGCCCCAGCATTTT. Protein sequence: CASSTTGNSNQPQHF.

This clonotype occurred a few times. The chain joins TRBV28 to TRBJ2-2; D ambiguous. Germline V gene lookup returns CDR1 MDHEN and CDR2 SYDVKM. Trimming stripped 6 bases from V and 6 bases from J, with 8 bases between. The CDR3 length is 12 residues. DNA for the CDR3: TGTGCCAGCAGGTGGGAAGCCGGGGAGCTGTTTTTT. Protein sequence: CASRWEAGELFF.

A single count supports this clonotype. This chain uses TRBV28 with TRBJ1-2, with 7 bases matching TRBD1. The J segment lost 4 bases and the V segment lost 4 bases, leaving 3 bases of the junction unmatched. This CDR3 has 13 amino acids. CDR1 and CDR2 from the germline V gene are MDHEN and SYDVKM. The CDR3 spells CASSSGQFYGYTF. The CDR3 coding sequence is TGTGCCAGCAGTTCGGGACAGTTCTATGGCTACACCTTC.

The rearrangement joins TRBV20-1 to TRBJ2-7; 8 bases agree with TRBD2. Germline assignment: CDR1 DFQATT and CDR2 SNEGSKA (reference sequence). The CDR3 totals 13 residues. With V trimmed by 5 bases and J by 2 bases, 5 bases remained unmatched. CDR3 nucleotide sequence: TGCAGTGCTCGCACTAGCGGTCCCTACGAGCAGTACTTC. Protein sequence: CSARTSGPYEQYF.

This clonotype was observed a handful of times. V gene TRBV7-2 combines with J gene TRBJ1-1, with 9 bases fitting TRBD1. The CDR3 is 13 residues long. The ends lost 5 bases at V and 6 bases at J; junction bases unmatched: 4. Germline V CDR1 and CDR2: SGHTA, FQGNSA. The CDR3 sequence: CASSGTGRAEAFF. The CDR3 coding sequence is TGTGCCAGCAGCGGGACAGGGCGGGCTGAAGCTTTCTTT.

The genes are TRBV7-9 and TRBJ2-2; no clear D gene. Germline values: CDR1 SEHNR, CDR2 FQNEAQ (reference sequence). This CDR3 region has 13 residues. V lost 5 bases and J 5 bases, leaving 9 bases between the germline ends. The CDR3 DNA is TGTGCCAGCAGCCCGGAGTGGACCGGGGAGCTGTTTTTT. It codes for CASSPEWTGELFF. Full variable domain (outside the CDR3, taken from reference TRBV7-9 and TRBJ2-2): DTGVSQNPRHKITKRGQNVTFRCDPISEHNRLYWYRQTLGQGPEFLTYFQNEAQLEKSRLLSDRFSAERPKGSFSTLEIQRTEQGDSAMYLCASSPEWTGELFFGEGSRLTVL.

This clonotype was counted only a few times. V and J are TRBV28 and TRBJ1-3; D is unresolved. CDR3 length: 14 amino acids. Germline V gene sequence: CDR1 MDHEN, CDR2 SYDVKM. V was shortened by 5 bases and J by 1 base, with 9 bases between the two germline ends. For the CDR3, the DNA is TGTGCCAGCAGTACGAGCAGGTCTGGAAACACCATATATTTT. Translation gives CASSTSRSGNTIYF.

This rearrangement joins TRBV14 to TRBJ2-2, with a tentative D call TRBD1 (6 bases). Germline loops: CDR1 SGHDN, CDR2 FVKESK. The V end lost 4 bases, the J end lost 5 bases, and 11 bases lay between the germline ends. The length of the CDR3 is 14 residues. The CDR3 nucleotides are TGTGCCAGCAGCCGCCTCGGACAGACCGGGGAGCTGTTTTTT. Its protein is CASSRLGQTGELFF.

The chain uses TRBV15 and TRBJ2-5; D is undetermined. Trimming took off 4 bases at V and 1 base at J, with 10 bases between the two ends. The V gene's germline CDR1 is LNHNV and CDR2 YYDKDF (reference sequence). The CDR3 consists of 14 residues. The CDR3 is CATSNGAFQETQYF. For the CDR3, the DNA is TGTGCCACCAGCAATGGAGCGTTCCAAGAGACCCAGTACTTC.

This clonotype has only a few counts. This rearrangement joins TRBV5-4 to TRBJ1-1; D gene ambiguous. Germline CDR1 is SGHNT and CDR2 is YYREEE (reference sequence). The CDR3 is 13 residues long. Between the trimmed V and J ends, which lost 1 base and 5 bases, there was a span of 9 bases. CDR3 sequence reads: CASSLQGQTEAFF. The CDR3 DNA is TGTGCCAGCAGCTTGCAAGGCCAGACTGAAGCTTTCTTT.